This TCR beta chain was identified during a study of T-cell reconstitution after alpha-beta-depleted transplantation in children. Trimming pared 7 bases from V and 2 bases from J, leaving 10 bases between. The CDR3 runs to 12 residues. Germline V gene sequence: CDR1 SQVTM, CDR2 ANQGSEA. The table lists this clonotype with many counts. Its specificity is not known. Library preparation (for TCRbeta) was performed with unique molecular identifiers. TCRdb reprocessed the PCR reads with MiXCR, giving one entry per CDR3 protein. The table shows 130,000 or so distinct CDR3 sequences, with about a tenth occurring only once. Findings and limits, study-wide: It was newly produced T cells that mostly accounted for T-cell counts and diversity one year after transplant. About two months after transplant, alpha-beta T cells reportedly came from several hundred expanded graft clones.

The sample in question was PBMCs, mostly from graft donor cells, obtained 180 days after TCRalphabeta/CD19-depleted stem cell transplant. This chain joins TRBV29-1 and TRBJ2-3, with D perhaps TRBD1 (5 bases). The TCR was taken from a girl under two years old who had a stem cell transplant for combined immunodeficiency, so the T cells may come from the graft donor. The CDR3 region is CSGDSYTDTQYF. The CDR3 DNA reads TGCAGCGGAGACAGTTACACAGATACGCAGTATTTT.